Reported below is one T cell receptor beta chain. For every subset, genomic DNA was evenly distributed across several immunoSEQ plates. TCRdb keeps only in-frame clones here, not all; method: immunoSEQ multiplex PCR. The sample has about 1.5 million clones, roughly 96% seen once. This sample is part of a study of shared clonotypes between healthy human individuals. Sample: naive CD4+ T cells sorted from blood. Specified subset: CD45RA+ positively selected. The TCR was taken from a man aged 30 to 39 in good health.

The CDR3 DNA reads TGTGCCAGCAGCGTATCGCTAGGGGAGCTGTTTTTT. It codes for CASSVSLGELFF. The chain recombines TRBV9 with TRBJ2-2, with unresolved D. CDR1 is SGDLS and CDR2 is YYNGEE in the germline V gene. V lost 1 base to trimming and J lost 8 bases, with 6 bases between them. The CDR3 consists of 12 residues.